The 3 T cell receptor beta chains below all came from one sample that was sequenced in a study of OX40 agonist ivuxolimab in advanced cancers. Generated by immunoSEQ multiplex PCR, the TCRdb table keeps only in-frame clones and is missing some. The table shows more than 55,000 clones, with 80% to 95% occurring only once. The material sequenced was CD4+ or CD8+ T cells sorted from blood, taken in a trial of the OX40 agonist ivuxolimab. The source is an adult with an advanced solid tumor such as melanoma, head and neck, liver or kidney cancer.

The V and J genes are TRBV19 and TRBJ2-3, with a tentative D call TRBD1 (6 bases). The CDR3 totals 17 residues. Germline-derived CDR1 and CDR2 are LNHDA and SQIVND (reference sequence). The V end lost 5 bases, the J end lost 2 bases, and 20 bases lay between the germline ends. CDR3 region: CASSARTGLGNTDTQYF. In DNA form, the CDR3 reads TGTGCCAGTAGTGCCAGAACAGGGCTGGGGAACACAGATACGCAGTATTTT.

The chain links TRBV19 to TRBJ2-3, with a tentative D call TRBD1 (6 bases). The V gene's germline CDR1 is LNHDA and CDR2 SQIVND (reference sequence). V lost 2 bases, J lost 6 bases, and 15 bases lay in between. The length of the CDR3 is 15 residues. CDR3 sequence: CASSITGSPSDTQYF. CDR3 nucleotides: TGTGCCAGTAGTATAACAGGGTCCCCGTCGGATACGCAGTATTTT.

The genes are TRBV5-4 and TRBJ2-1; D is ambiguous. CDR1 is SGHNT and CDR2 is YYREEE in the germline V gene (reference sequence). V was clipped by 6 bases and J by 9 bases, with 16 bases between them. The CDR3 totals 13 residues. CDR3 in DNA: TGTGCCAGCACCCACCCTGTAGGCAGTGAGCAGTTCTTC. As protein: CASTHPVGSEQFF.